These 20 T cell receptor beta chains were all obtained from the same sample, sequenced in a study of T-cell memory formation after mild COVID-19 (dated by TCRdb to the early 2020s). Library creation used 5' RACE. The instrument was an Illumina NovaSeq 6000. The public reads were quality trimmed at Q25 with fastp and then assembled into clones with MiXCR by TCRdb, keeping productive beta chains. Rows with one shared CDR3 protein collapse into an entry with the most common genes and DNA. The sample includes about 360,000 distinct CDR3 sequences, with under 15% observed a single time. The ten biggest clones cover 20% to 25% of the sample. Sequenced input: PBMCs or a T cell subset sorted from them (not recorded which). The receptors derive from a man aged 18 to 30 who had mild COVID-19 (a few samples of this study predate the infection). The sample titles of this study are shuffled in the database, so cell type and time point are left out; the donor was told from shared clones.

J is TRBJ1-5 and V is TRBV4-1, with D uncertain. The ends were cut back, 3 bases at V and 6 bases at J, with 21 bases in the middle. Germline V lookup: CDR1 MGHRA, CDR2 YSYEKL. The CDR3 runs to 17 residues. The CDR3 spells CASSQGEDRILVQPQHF. The CDR3 DNA sequence: TGCGCCAGCAGCCAGGGAGAAGATCGGATCCTGGTTCAGCCCCAGCATTTT.

The chain couples TRBV6-2 or TRBV6-3 to TRBJ2-5, with D perhaps TRBD2 (6 bases). Germline V gives CDR1 MNHEY, CDR2 SVGEGT. There are 14 residues in the CDR3. V lost 5 bases and J 5 bases, leaving 15 bases between the germline ends. The CDR3 DNA sequence: TGTGCCAGCAGTAAAGACCAAGGGAGGGAGACCCAGTACTTC. Residues: CASSKDQGRETQYF.

There are a few counts of this clonotype. The chain employs TRBV6-5 and TRBJ1-2, with TRBD1 matching over 8 bases. Germline CDR1 is MNHEY and CDR2 is SVGAGI. Trimming cost V 2 bases and J 4 bases; bases outside gene matches: 9. This CDR3 region has 16 residues. CDR3 region: CASSYQPYRGGYGYTF. In DNA, the CDR3 is TGTGCCAGCAGTTACCAACCGTACAGGGGGGGCTATGGCTACACCTTC.

This clonotype was observed a handful of times. This chain uses TRBV5-5 with TRBJ1-2, with a tentative D call TRBD1 (6 bases). CDR1 SGHKS and CDR2 YYEKEE come from the germline V gene (reference sequence). The CDR3 sequence is 15 residues long. The V end was cut by 1 base, the J end by 4 bases, with 14 bases between. The CDR3 nucleotides read TGTGCCAGCAGCTTGCCCAGGGGCCAGGTCTATGGCTACACCTTC. Protein sequence: CASSLPRGQVYGYTF.

V is TRBV18 and J is TRBJ2-7; D possibly corresponds to TRBD1 (6 bases). Germline V CDR1 and CDR2: KGHSH, LQKENI. The CDR3 runs to 13 residues. V lost 6 bases to trimming and J lost 2 bases, with 11 bases between them. CDR3 DNA sequence: TGTGCCAGCTCTCGGGACAATCCCTACGAGCAGTACTTC. Encoded protein: CASSRDNPYEQYF. Filled out from reference TRBV18 and TRBJ2-7, the complete variable domain reads NAGVMQNPRHLVRRRGQEARLRCSPMKGHSHVYWYRQLPEEGLKFMVYLQKENIIDESGMPKERFSAEFPKEGPSILRIQQVVRGDSAAYFCASSRDNPYEQYFGPGTRLTVT.

This clonotype was observed a single time. The V and J genes are TRBV29-1 and TRBJ2-4, with TRBD1 identical over 7 bases. The CDR3 totals 13 residues. V was pared by 6 bases and J by 5 bases, with 7 bases of the junction left unmatched. Germline CDR1 is SQVTM and CDR2 is ANQGSEA. The CDR3: CSVGTGAENIQYF. DNA for the CDR3: TGCAGCGTAGGCACAGGGGCGGAAAACATTCAGTACTTC. Complete variable domain (other parts from reference TRBV29-1 and TRBJ2-4): SAVISQKPSRDICQRGTSLTIQCQVDSQVTMMFWYRQQPGQSLTLIATANQGSEATYESGFVIDKFPISRPNLTFSTLTVSNMSPEDSSIYLCSVGTGAENIQYFGAGTRLSVL.

V is TRBV4-1 and J is TRBJ2-4; 8 nucleotides align to TRBD1. The V gene end was trimmed by 3 bases and the J gene end by 2 bases; junction bases not matched to a gene: 3. Germline V gene sequence: CDR1 MGHRA, CDR2 YSYEKL. This CDR3 contains 15 residues. The CDR3: CASSHGQGPKNIQYF. CDR3 DNA sequence: TGCGCCAGCAGCCACGGACAGGGTCCCAAAAACATTCAGTACTTC.

This clonotype turned up a few times. The chain joins TRBV2 to TRBJ1-5; possibly TRBD1 for D (6 bases). The CDR3 covers 16 residues. Deletions cut 2 bases from V and 2 bases from J, with 13 bases between. Germline CDR1 is SNHLY and CDR2 is FYNNEI. CDR3 loop: CASSERGSFRNQPQHF. The CDR3 nucleotides read TGTGCCAGCAGTGAAAGGGGGAGTTTTCGCAATCAGCCCCAGCATTTT. Based on the CDR3 plus reference TRBV2 and TRBJ1-5, the full variable domain is EPEVTQTPSHQVTQMGQEVILRCVPISNHLYFYWYRQILGQKVEFLVSFYNNEISEKSEIFDDQFSVERPDGSNFTLKIRSTKLEDSAMYFCASSERGSFRNQPQHFGDGTRLSIL.

At least ten counts were recorded for this clonotype. The V gene is TRBV7-2, the J gene TRBJ2-1, with a weak D call TRBD2 (6 bases). The germline V gene has CDR1 SGHTA and CDR2 FQGNSA. The CDR3 has 15 residues. Deletions cut 5 bases from V and 1 base from J, with 12 bases between. The chain's CDR3 is CASSPLGTSYNEQFF. CDR3 bases: TGTGCCAGCAGCCCTCTCGGGACTTCCTACAATGAGCAGTTCTTC. Drawing the rest from reference TRBV7-2 and TRBJ2-1, the complete variable domain is GAGVSQSPSNKVTEKGKDVELRCDPISGHTALYWYRQSLGQGLEFLIYFQGNSAPDKSGLPSDRFSAERTGGSVSTLTIQRTQQEDSAVYLCASSPLGTSYNEQFFGPGTRLTVL.

This chain links TRBV5-1 with TRBJ2-6, with D perhaps TRBD2 (5 bases). The V gene lost 0 bases and the J gene lost 0 bases, with 13 bases spanning the gap. The CDR3 is made up of 18 amino acids. Germline V gene lookup returns CDR1 SGHRS and CDR2 YFSETQ. CDR3 sequence (DNA): TGCGCCAGCAGCTTGGGAGGAGGTCCGAACTCTGGGGCCAACGTCCTGACTTTC. Translating gives CASSLGGGPNSGANVLTF. The variable domain in full, completed from reference TRBV5-1 and TRBJ2-6, reads KAGVTQTPRYLIKTRGQQVTLSCSPISGHRSVSWYQQTPGQGLQFLFEYFSETQRNKGNFPGRFSGRQFSNSRSEMNVSTLELGDSALYLCASSLGGGPNSGANVLTFGAGSRLTVL.

The sample holds many counts of this clonotype. The J gene is TRBJ2-5, the V gene TRBV4-1; D is perhaps TRBD1 (6 bases). The CDR3 extends over 14 amino acids. Looked up from germline, CDR1 is MGHRA and CDR2 is YSYEKL. V lost 1 base, J lost 5 bases, and 11 bases lay in between. DNA for the CDR3: TGCGCCAGCAGCCAAGTCGCAGGGGTGGAGACCCAGTACTTC. Protein: CASSQVAGVETQYF.

This clonotype has more than one count but fewer than ten. The chain links TRBV6-5 to TRBJ2-2, with D hard to call. The CDR3 is made up of 15 amino acids. V was shortened by 2 bases and J by 5 bases, with 12 bases between the two germline ends. In germline, CDR1 is MNHEY, CDR2 SVGAGI. CDR3 residues: CASSYVGVWTGELFF. The CDR3 DNA sequence: TGTGCCAGCAGTTACGTTGGCGTTTGGACCGGGGAGCTGTTTTTT.

This clonotype has only a few counts. This chain connects TRBV12-3 or TRBV12-4 to TRBJ1-5; D not certain. The CDR3 length is 15 residues. The V gene lost 3 bases and the J gene lost 1 base, with 10 bases spanning the gap. This chain's CDR3 is CASSFRRASNQPQHF. For the CDR3, the DNA is TGTGCCAGCAGTTTTCGGAGGGCGAGCAATCAGCCCCAGCATTTT.

This clonotype was detected ten times or more. Here the CDR3 DNA reads TGCAGTGCTAGATCCCAAGGGGTCTCCTACGAGCAGTACTTC. Its protein is CSARSQGVSYEQYF. The chain employs TRBV20-1 and TRBJ2-7; possible D gene TRBD1, 5 bases. In germline, CDR1 is DFQATT, CDR2 SNEGSKA (reference sequence). The CDR3 totals 14 residues. Trimming pared 2 bases from V and 0 bases from J, leaving 11 bases between.

This chain uses TRBV10-3 with TRBJ2-1; tentative D call: TRBD2 (6 bases). The CDR3 runs 15 residues. V lost 7 bases to trimming and J lost 5 bases, with 18 bases between them. Germline loops: CDR1 ENHRY, CDR2 SYGVKD. In DNA, the CDR3 is TGTGCCATCAAGGGTAGCGGCGCGGAAAACAATGAGCAGTTCTTC. Translating it yields CAIKGSGAENNEQFF.

The chain links TRBV24-1 to TRBJ1-5; D uncertain. With 3 bases removed from V and 0 bases from J, the gap between germline ends came to 11 bases. The CDR3 contains 16 residues. Germline CDR1 KGHDR, CDR2 SFDVKD. Written as DNA, the CDR3 is TGTGCCACCAGTGATAATAGACGGTATAGCAATCAGCCCCAGCATTTT. Its protein is CATSDNRRYSNQPQHF.

Only a few counts were recorded for this clonotype. The chain uses TRBV5-1 and TRBJ1-2; D ambiguous. The V gene's germline CDR1 is SGHRS and CDR2 YFSETQ. The CDR3 is 14 residues long. V was shortened by 5 bases and J by 2 bases, with 13 bases between the two germline ends. This chain's CDR3 is CASRRAAENYGYTF. The CDR3 DNA follows: TGCGCCAGCAGAAGGGCGGCGGAGAACTATGGCTACACCTTC.

The chain is built from TRBV29-1 and TRBJ2-3; D might be TRBD1 or TRBD2, each matching 6 bases. V was clipped by 7 bases and J by 2 bases, with 19 bases between them. This CDR3 has 15 amino acids. From germline, CDR1 is SQVTM and CDR2 ANQGSEA. DNA for the CDR3: TGCAGCGCGGACGTGGGGCGGGGACACACAGATACGCAGTATTTT. Encoded protein: CSADVGRGHTDTQYF.

The chain combines TRBV12-3 or TRBV12-4 with TRBJ2-3; 9 bases fit TRBD2. The V segment lost 0 bases and the J segment 5 bases; nucleotides outside the gene matches: 3. This CDR3 is built from 15 residues. The CDR3 DNA reads TGTGCCAGCAGTTTAGCTAGCGGGGGAAGAGATACGCAGTATTTT. Amino acid sequence: CASSLASGGRDTQYF.

This clonotype has ten or more counts. CDR3 nucleotide sequence: TGTGCCAGCAGGATGCTAGCGGGGGAGTACAATGAGCAGTTCTTC. Its protein is CASRMLAGEYNEQFF. The chain is built from TRBV2 and TRBJ2-1; TRBD2 aligns across 10 bases. V was clipped by 6 bases and J by 4 bases; unmatched bases: 6. The CDR3 consists of 15 residues. Germline loops: CDR1 SNHLY, CDR2 FYNNEI.